This TCR beta chain was sequenced during a study of Graves' ophthalmopathy and Graves' hyperthyroidism. This clonotype was recorded at least ten times. Antigen unknown. TCR beta CDR3 amplification used RNA transcripts. HTBI primers were employed in first-round RT-PCR, then a second-round multiplex PCR followed. TCRdb reprocessed the multiplex PCR reads via MiXCR and lists one record per CDR3 protein. Of 150,000 or so distinct CDR3 sequences listed, under 40% are singletons. Fresh peripheral blood (approximately 10 ml) yielded the PBMCs. Study-wide findings and caveats: Blood also contained most of the expanded thyroid clonotypes above 0.001 frequency.

This receptor was identified in a woman aged 40 to 49 with Graves' ophthalmopathy. Sequencing used peripheral blood.

CDR3 amino acids: CASSGQGGGYTF. For the CDR3, the DNA is TGTGCCAGCAGTGGACAGGGGGGTGGCTACACCTTC. V usage is TRBV2 and J usage is TRBJ1-2, with TRBD1 identical over 9 bases. The CDR3 runs 12 residues. The V gene end was trimmed by 4 bases and the J gene end by 7 bases; junction bases not matched to a gene: 1. The germline gives CDR1 SNHLY, CDR2 FYNNEI.